The 14 T cell receptor beta chains given below trace back to one sample, sequenced in a study of T cell repertoires in cytomegalovirus infection. No cognate antigen is known for these TCRs. MiXCR was run by TCRdb on the reads, yielding one entry per CDR3 protein. Of about 770,000 distinct CDR3 sequences listed, around 29% are singletons. The starting material was cultured CD8+ T cells from PBMCs, obtained from culture after CMV antigen stimulation. These receptors all come from a human donor in good health (CMV status not recorded). Some clones in this sample may be carry-over from other donors' samples.

In its sample, this clonotype was seen a few times. The chain couples TRBV6-2 or TRBV6-3 to TRBJ1-6; 7 nucleotides align to TRBD1. Germline-derived CDR1 and CDR2 are MNHEY and SVGEGT. Trimming removed 7 bases from V and 10 bases from J; junction bases left unmatched: 7. The CDR3 has 13 residues. DNA for the CDR3: TGTGCCAGCAACGACAGGGTGGACTCACCCCTCCACTTT. Protein: CASNDRVDSPLHF.

The V and J genes are TRBV6-1 and TRBJ1-2; 9 nucleotides align to TRBD1. The CDR3 spans 15 residues. Germline CDR1 is MNHNS and CDR2 is SASEGT. Losses at the gene ends were 3 bases for V and 3 bases for J; bases not matched to a gene: 5. This CDR3 reads CASSDYGQGYYGYTF. The CDR3 region has the DNA TGTGCCAGCAGTGATTACGGACAGGGGTACTATGGCTACACCTTC.

This clonotype appeared a few times. This chain links TRBV4-3 with TRBJ1-2, with TRBD1 as a possible D gene (6 bases). V was cut by 4 bases and J by 4 bases, with 16 bases left in between. The CDR3 sequence is 15 residues long. The germline V gene has CDR1 LGHNA and CDR2 YSLEER. The CDR3 DNA follows: TGCGCCAGCAGCCCCGAGGGACATACCAGCTATGGCTACACCTTC. As protein: CASSPEGHTSYGYTF.

This clonotype was seen repeatedly, ten times or more. The chain recombines TRBV7-2 with TRBJ1-6; D is uncertain. V lost 7 bases and J 12 bases, leaving 10 bases between the germline ends. This CDR3 spans 11 amino acids. Germline V gene lookup returns CDR1 SGHTA and CDR2 FQGNSA. The CDR3 sequence is CASTVGEPLHF. The DNA of the CDR3 is TGTGCCAGCACCGTCGGCGAACCCCTCCACTTT.

The chain has TRBV27 and TRBJ2-3; D is perhaps TRBD1 (6 bases). This CDR3 spans 14 amino acids. V gave up 3 bases and J gave up 4 bases, with 11 bases separating them. Germline CDR1 and CDR2: MNHEY and SMNVEV (reference sequence). The CDR3 is CASSFRGRADTQYF. The CDR3 bases are TGTGCCAGCAGTTTCAGGGGTAGGGCAGATACGCAGTATTTT.

This chain connects TRBV6-5 to TRBJ1-2; D call uncertain. V was cut by 6 bases and J by 5 bases, with 13 bases left in between. Germline values: CDR1 MNHEY, CDR2 SVGAGI. The CDR3 is 13 amino acids. The CDR3 DNA is TGTGCCAGCAGCGAATCGGGATTGTATGGCTACACCTTC. Protein sequence: CASSESGLYGYTF.

The chain couples TRBV12-3 or TRBV12-4 to TRBJ2-1; 8 bases are a match to TRBD1. This CDR3 has 17 amino acids. V dropped 3 bases and J dropped 6; count of bases not matched to a gene: 13. Written as DNA, the CDR3 is TGTGCCAGCAGTTTCAGTCTAACAGGGGGACACCCCAATGAGCAGTTCTTC. Protein sequence: CASSFSLTGGHPNEQFF.

The CDR3 spells CASSLIGTGGRIGELFF. The CDR3 DNA follows: TGTGCCAGCAGTTTGATAGGGACAGGGGGCCGAATCGGGGAGCTGTTTTTT. This sequence joins TRBV27 and TRBJ2-2, with 12 bases that match TRBD1. Looked up from germline, CDR1 is MNHEY and CDR2 is SMNVEV (reference sequence). The ends lost 3 bases at V and 7 bases at J; junction bases unmatched: 9. The CDR3 contains 17 residues.

The chain has TRBV12-3 or TRBV12-4 and TRBJ1-4; D uncertain. Trimming left V 3 bases short and J 7 bases short, with 18 bases between. The CDR3 extends over 16 amino acids. The CDR3, as DNA: TGTGCCAGCAGTTTCGCTCCGGGCGTGACTCGTGAAAAACTGTTTTTT. The encoded protein is CASSFAPGVTREKLFF.

The V call is TRBV6-5, the J call TRBJ2-1, with 9 bases fitting TRBD2. Germline CDR1 and CDR2: MNHEY and SVGAGI. Trimming cost V 0 bases and J 6 bases; bases outside gene matches: 9. The CDR3 runs 17 residues. CDR3 residues: CASSYSRGRGGSNEQFF. Written as DNA, the CDR3 is TGTGCCAGCAGTTACTCGAGAGGGCGGGGGGGCAGCAATGAGCAGTTCTTC.

This clonotype was detected a few times. This chain links TRBV5-6 with TRBJ2-7, with no clear D. Trimming removed 1 base at V and 6 bases at J, with 14 bases between. Germline V gene sequence: CDR1 SGHDT, CDR2 YYEEEE. The CDR3 totals 14 residues. The CDR3 is CASSLRGLRGEQYF. The CDR3 nucleotides are TGTGCCAGCAGCTTGAGAGGTCTTCGAGGCGAGCAGTACTTC.

The table lists this clonotype with many counts. The chain carries TRBV7-9 and TRBJ1-1; 9 bases map to TRBD1. Germline V gene lookup returns CDR1 SEHNR and CDR2 FQNEAQ (reference sequence). Trimming at V came to 4 bases and at J to 1 base, leaving 1 base not matched to a gene. This CDR3 contains 14 residues. CDR3 nucleotide sequence: TGTGCCAGCAGCTGGACAGGGGAGAACACTGAAGCTTTCTTT. It specifies CASSWTGENTEAFF.

In this sample, this clonotype turned up a few times. This chain connects TRBV28 to TRBJ2-6; D unresolved. The V gene lost 3 bases and the J gene lost 2 bases, with 11 bases spanning the gap. CDR3 length equals 16 residues. The germline gives CDR1 MDHEN, CDR2 SYDVKM. Written as DNA, the CDR3 is TGTGCCAGCAGTTTTAAAGGCCTAACTGGGGCCAACGTCCTGACTTTC. This codes for CASSFKGLTGANVLTF.

The table lists this clonotype with a few counts. The CDR3 coding sequence is TGTGCCAGCAGTTTATTAGGACGGGACGAGCAGTACTTC. Translating it yields CASSLLGRDEQYF. This chain links TRBV27 with TRBJ2-7; the D is unclear. Trimming removed 1 base from V and 5 bases from J, with 9 bases in between. The CDR3 runs to 13 residues. Germline V gives CDR1 MNHEY, CDR2 SMNVEV (reference sequence).